Below are 17 T cell receptor beta chains sequenced from a single sample in a study of response to subunit inactivated influenza vaccine. Each CDR3 protein is one row after TCRdb ran MiXCR on the RT-PCR reads. The sample has about 530,000 distinct CDR3 sequences, 10% to 15% seen once. The material was PBMCs from blood, obtained 35 to 45 days after vaccination. These receptors all stem from a man in his forties or fifties who received an inactivated influenza vaccine.

The chain carries TRBV9 and TRBJ2-1; unclear D gene. V lost 0 bases and J 10 bases, leaving 14 bases between the germline ends. Germline CDR1 reads SGDLS; CDR2 reads YYNGEE. CDR3 length: 14 residues. CDR3 residues: CASSVDNSPVEQFF. CDR3 DNA: TGTGCCAGCAGCGTAGATAATAGCCCGGTGGAGCAGTTCTTC.

The chain joins TRBV18 to TRBJ2-7, with D tentatively TRBD2 (5 bases). Germline V gene sequence: CDR1 KGHSH, CDR2 LQKENI. Trimming stripped 6 bases from V and 0 bases from J, with 18 bases between. The CDR3 contains 16 residues. This chain's CDR3 is CASSPQGLQSSYEQYF. The CDR3 DNA reads TGTGCCAGCTCGCCCCAAGGACTGCAAAGCTCCTACGAGCAGTACTTC.

This clonotype has a handful of counts. The chain combines TRBV20-1 with TRBJ1-5, with D possibly TRBD1 on 5 matching bases. Germline loops: CDR1 DFQATT, CDR2 SNEGSKA (reference sequence). CDR3 length equals 16 residues. The V and J ends lost 0 bases and 3 bases respectively, with 15 bases between them. DNA for the CDR3: TGCAGTGCTAGAGATCTCGAGGCAGGGCACAATCAGCCCCAGCATTTT. This translates into CSARDLEAGHNQPQHF.

This clonotype showed up just a few times. The chain combines TRBV15 with TRBJ2-1, with 7 positions matching TRBD2. This CDR3 has 16 amino acids. V trimming: 6 bases; J trimming: 2 bases; junction bases outside the gene matches: 10. In germline, CDR1 is LNHNV, CDR2 YYDKDF (reference sequence). CDR3 residues: CATRGSLAATYNEQFF. The CDR3 bases are TGTGCCACCAGAGGGTCCCTAGCGGCTACCTACAATGAGCAGTTCTTC. The variable domain in full, completed from reference TRBV15 and TRBJ2-1, reads DAMVIQNPRYQVTQFGKPVTLSCSQTLNHNVMYWYQQKSSQAPKLLFHYYDKDFNNEADTPDNFQSRRPNTSFCFLDIRSPGLGDTAMYLCATRGSLAATYNEQFFGPGTRLTVL.

The J gene is TRBJ2-2, the V gene TRBV28; weak D call: TRBD2 (5 bases). The CDR3 has 15 residues. Per the germline V gene, CDR1 is MDHEN and CDR2 is SYDVKM. V shed 6 bases and J shed 4 bases, with 15 bases lying between them. Written as DNA, the CDR3 is TGTGCCAGCAGCCTTGGGAGTTCCCGCACCGGGGAGCTGTTTTTT. Amino acid sequence: CASSLGSSRTGELFF.

The CDR3 nucleotides read TGTGCCAGCAGTTTAGTCAGGGGCCACTCCTACGAGCAGTACTTC. This codes for CASSLVRGHSYEQYF. The rearrangement uses TRBV28 and TRBJ2-7; tentatively, D is TRBD1 (6 bases). The CDR3 covers 15 residues. Germline V CDR1 and CDR2: MDHEN, SYDVKM. With 2 bases removed from V and 0 bases from J, the gap between germline ends came to 11 bases.

This clonotype was seen only a few times. This rearrangement joins TRBV7-3 to TRBJ2-5; no definite D call. Per the germline V gene, CDR1 is SGHTA and CDR2 is FQGTGA. V was pared by 3 bases and J by 4 bases, with 9 bases between. The CDR3 contains 13 residues. DNA for the CDR3: TGTGCCAGCAGCTTGGGTTTTAGAGAGACCCAGTACTTC. Translating it yields CASSLGFRETQYF. The variable domain in full, completed from reference TRBV7-3 and TRBJ2-5, reads GAGVSQTPSNKVTEKGKYVELRCDPISGHTALYWYRQSLGQGPEFLIYFQGTGAADDSGLPNDRFFAVRPEGSVSTLKIQRTERGDSAVYLCASSLGFRETQYFGPGTRLLVL.

This clonotype occurred many times. This chain uses TRBV28 with TRBJ2-5; weak D call: TRBD1 (5 bases). The CDR3 length is 15 residues. Germline V CDR1 and CDR2: MDHEN, SYDVKM. Trimming cost V 5 bases and J 2 bases, with 15 bases left between them. This CDR3 is CASSPTRVLQETQYF. The CDR3 coding sequence is TGTGCCAGCAGTCCAACCAGGGTTTTGCAAGAGACCCAGTACTTC. Full variable domain (rest looked up from reference TRBV28 and TRBJ2-5): DVKVTQSSRYLVKRTGEKVFLECVQDMDHENMFWYRQDPGLGLRLIYFSYDVKMKEKGDIPEGYSVSREKKERFSLILESASTNQTSMYLCASSPTRVLQETQYFGPGTRLLVL.

The chain combines TRBV12-3 or TRBV12-4 with TRBJ2-3; D possibly corresponds to TRBD2 (7 bases). V lost 8 bases and J 6 bases, leaving 18 bases between the germline ends. The CDR3 extends over 14 amino acids. CDR3 nucleotides: TGTGCCAGCGCTAGGGGGGAGGGCATGGATACGCAGTATTTT. It codes for CASARGEGMDTQYF.

Only a few counts were recorded for this clonotype. The V call is TRBV21-1, the J call TRBJ2-5; TRBD1, the D gene given by the table, was not confirmed from the DNA. TRBV21-1 is an annotated pseudogene. This CDR3 has 15 amino acids. For the CDR3, the DNA is TGTGCCAGCAGTGACCCAGGGCAGTGGGAAGAGACCCAGTACTTC. This translates into CASSDPGQWEETQYF.

This chain links TRBV5-5 with TRBJ2-1; 7 positions match TRBD2. The CDR3 totals 15 residues. Germline CDR1 SGHKS, CDR2 YYEKEE (reference sequence). Losses at the gene ends were 0 bases for V and 10 bases for J; bases not matched to a gene: 10. Here the CDR3 DNA reads TGTGCCAGCAGCTTGGCTGGACTAGGGGTTCGGGAGCAGTTCTTC. Its protein is CASSLAGLGVREQFF.

The chain has TRBV6-5 and TRBJ2-2; 7 bases fit TRBD1. Trimming removed 2 bases from V and 0 bases from J; junction bases left unmatched: 6. In germline, CDR1 is MNHEY, CDR2 SVGAGI. The CDR3 is 17 residues long. CDR3 sequence (DNA): TGTGCCAGCAGTTACCGCCCCGGGACAGCGAACACCGGGGAGCTGTTTTTT. Amino acids: CASSYRPGTANTGELFF.

This clonotype was counted only a few times. The chain is built from TRBV7-2 and TRBJ2-7; 7 bases fit TRBD2. Germline V lookup: CDR1 SGHTA, CDR2 FQGNSA. The CDR3 length is 13 residues. V lost 7 bases and J lost 3; bases outside the gene matches: 6. CDR3 sequence (DNA): TGTGCCAGCACCAACCGCGGGGGCTACGAGCAGTACTTC. Its translation is CASTNRGGYEQYF.

The CDR3 loop reads CASSLLASVYNEQFF. CDR3 nucleotide sequence: TGTGCCAGCAGCTTACTCGCTAGCGTTTACAATGAGCAGTTCTTC. This sequence joins TRBV11-2 and TRBJ2-1; TRBD2 is a possible D gene (6 bases). This CDR3 spans 15 amino acids. Germline CDR1 and CDR2: SGHAT and FQNNGV. Trimming left V 2 bases short and J 4 bases short, with 12 bases between.

The CDR3 region has the DNA TGCAGTGCTAGAGCTGTGACTAGCGGGTCGGAGACCCAGTACTTC. It encodes CSARAVTSGSETQYF. The genes are TRBV20-1 and TRBJ2-5; TRBD2 matches 10 bases. The CDR3 has 15 amino acids. With 1 base clipped from V and 5 bases from J, the junction kept 7 bases outside the gene matches. CDR1 DFQATT and CDR2 SNEGSKA come from the germline V gene (reference sequence).

This chain joins TRBV5-5 and TRBJ1-1; possibly TRBD1 for D (5 bases). The CDR3 contains 14 residues. Trimming pared 0 bases from V and 4 bases from J, leaving 10 bases between. Germline V CDR1 and CDR2: SGHKS, YYEKEE (reference sequence). CDR3 sequence: CASSLVGDFTEAFF. CDR3 DNA: TGTGCCAGCAGCTTGGTGGGGGATTTCACTGAAGCTTTCTTT.

The chain recombines TRBV12-3 or TRBV12-4 with TRBJ2-7; the D call may be TRBD1 or TRBD2 (5 bases each). The CDR3 runs to 17 residues. V lost 4 bases, J lost 3 bases, and 22 bases lay in between. In DNA, the CDR3 is TGTGCCAGCAGTTCCCAACCTGAAACGGGACGAGGCTACGAGCAGTACTTC. Translated, it gives CASSSQPETGRGYEQYF.